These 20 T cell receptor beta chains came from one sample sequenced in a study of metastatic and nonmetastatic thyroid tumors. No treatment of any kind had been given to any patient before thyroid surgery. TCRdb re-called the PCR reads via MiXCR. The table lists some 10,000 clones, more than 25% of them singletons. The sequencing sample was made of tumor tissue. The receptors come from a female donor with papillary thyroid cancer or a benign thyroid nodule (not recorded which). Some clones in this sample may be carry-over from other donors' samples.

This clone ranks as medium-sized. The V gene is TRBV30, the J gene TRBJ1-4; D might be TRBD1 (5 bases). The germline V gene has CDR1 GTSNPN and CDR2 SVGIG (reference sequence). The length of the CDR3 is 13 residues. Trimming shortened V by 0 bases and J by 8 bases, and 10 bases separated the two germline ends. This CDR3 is CAWSVLTAEKLFF. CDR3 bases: TGTGCCTGGAGTGTACTGACAGCCGAAAAACTGTTTTTT.

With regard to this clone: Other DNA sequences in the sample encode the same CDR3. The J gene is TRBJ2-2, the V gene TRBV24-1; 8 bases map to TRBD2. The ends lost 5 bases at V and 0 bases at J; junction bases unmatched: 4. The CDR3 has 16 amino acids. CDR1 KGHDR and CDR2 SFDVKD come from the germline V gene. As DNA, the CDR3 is TGTGCCACCAGTGGCGGACTAGCAGCGAACACCGGGGAGCTGTTTTTT. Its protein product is CATSGGLAANTGELFF.

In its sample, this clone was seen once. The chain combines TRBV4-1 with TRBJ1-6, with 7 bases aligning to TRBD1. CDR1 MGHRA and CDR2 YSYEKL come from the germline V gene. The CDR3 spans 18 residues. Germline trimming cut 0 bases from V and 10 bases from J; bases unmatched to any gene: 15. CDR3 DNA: TGCGCCAGCAGCCAAGATCCCCCGGGGACAGAGGGTGGGTCACCCCTCCACTTT. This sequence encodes CASSQDPPGTEGGSPLHF.

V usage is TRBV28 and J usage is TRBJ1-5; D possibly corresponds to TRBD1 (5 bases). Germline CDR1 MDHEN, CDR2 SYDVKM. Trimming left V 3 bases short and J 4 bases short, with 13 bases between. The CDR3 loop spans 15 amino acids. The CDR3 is CASSFFPQGNQPQHF. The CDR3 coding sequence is TGTGCCAGCAGTTTTTTCCCGCAGGGAAATCAGCCCCAGCATTTT.

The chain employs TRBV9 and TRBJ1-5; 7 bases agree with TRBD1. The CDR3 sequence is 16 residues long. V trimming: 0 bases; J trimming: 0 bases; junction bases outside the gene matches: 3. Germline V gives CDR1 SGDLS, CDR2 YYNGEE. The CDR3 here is CASSVGWDSSNQPQHF. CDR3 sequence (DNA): TGTGCCAGCAGCGTAGGGTGGGACAGTAGCAATCAGCCCCAGCATTTT.

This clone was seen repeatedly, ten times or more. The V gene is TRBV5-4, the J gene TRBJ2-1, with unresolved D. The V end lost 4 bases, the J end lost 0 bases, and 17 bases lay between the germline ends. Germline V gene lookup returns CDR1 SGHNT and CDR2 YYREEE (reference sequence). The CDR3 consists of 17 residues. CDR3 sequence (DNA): TGTGCCAGCAGCATCCGCCCCGGAAGAAGCTCCTACAATGAGCAGTTCTTC. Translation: CASSIRPGRSSYNEQFF.

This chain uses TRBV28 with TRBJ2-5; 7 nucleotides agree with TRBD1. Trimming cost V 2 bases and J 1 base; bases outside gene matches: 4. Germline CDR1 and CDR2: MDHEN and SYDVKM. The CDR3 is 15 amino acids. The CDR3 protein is CASSLPGTAQETQYF. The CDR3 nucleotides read TGTGCCAGCAGTTTACCCGGGACAGCCCAAGAGACCCAGTACTTC.

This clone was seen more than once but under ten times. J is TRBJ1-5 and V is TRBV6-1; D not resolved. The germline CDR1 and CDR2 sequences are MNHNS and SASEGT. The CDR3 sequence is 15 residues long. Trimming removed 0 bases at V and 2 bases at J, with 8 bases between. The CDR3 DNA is TGTGCCAGCAGTGAAGCGCATTACGGCAATCAGCCCCAGCATTTT. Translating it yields CASSEAHYGNQPQHF.

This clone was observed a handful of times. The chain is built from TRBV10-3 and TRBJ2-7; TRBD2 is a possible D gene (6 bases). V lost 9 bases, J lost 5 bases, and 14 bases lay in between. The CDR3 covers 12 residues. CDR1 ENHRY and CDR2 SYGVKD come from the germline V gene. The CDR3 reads CAIWDGGNEQYF. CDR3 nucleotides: TGTGCCATTTGGGACGGGGGAAACGAGCAGTACTTC.

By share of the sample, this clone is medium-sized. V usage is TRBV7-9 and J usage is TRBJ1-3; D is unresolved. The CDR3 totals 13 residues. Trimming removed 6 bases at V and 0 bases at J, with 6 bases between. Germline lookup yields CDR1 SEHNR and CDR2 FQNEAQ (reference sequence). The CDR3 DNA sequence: TGTGCCAGCAGTCGGAGCTCTGGAAACACCATATATTTT. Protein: CASSRSSGNTIYF.

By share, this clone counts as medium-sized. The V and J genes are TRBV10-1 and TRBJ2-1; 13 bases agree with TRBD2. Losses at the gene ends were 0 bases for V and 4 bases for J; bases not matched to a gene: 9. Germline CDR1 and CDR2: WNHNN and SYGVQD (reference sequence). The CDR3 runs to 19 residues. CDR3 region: CASSESTVTSGRTYNEQFF. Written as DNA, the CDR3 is TGCGCCAGCAGTGAGTCAACGGTGACTAGCGGGAGGACTTACAATGAGCAGTTCTTC.

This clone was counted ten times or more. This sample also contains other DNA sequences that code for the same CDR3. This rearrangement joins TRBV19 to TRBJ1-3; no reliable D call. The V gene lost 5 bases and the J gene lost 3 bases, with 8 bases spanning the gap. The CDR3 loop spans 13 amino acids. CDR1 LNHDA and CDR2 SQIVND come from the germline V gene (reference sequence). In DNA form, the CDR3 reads TGTGCCAGTAGTGAGGGTGATGGAAACACCATATATTTT. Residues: CASSEGDGNTIYF.

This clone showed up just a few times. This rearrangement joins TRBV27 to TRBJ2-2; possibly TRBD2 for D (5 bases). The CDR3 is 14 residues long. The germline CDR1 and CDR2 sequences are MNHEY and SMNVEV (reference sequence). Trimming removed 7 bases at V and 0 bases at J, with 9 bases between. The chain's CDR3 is CASKASPNTGELFF. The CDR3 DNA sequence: TGTGCCAGCAAGGCTAGCCCGAACACCGGGGAGCTGTTTTTT.

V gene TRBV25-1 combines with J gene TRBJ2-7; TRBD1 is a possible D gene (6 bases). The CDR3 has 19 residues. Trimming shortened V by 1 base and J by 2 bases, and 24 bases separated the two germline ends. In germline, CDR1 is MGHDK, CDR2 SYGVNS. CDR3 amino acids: CASSEFDRVKGGFTYEQYF. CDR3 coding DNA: TGTGCCAGCAGTGAATTTGATAGGGTAAAAGGGGGTTTTACCTACGAGCAGTACTTC.

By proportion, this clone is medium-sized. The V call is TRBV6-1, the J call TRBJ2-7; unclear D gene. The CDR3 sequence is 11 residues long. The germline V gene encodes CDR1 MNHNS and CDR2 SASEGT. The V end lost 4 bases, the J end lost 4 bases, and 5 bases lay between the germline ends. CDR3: CASSALYEQYF. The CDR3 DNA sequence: TGTGCCAGCAGTGCCTTGTACGAGCAGTACTTC.

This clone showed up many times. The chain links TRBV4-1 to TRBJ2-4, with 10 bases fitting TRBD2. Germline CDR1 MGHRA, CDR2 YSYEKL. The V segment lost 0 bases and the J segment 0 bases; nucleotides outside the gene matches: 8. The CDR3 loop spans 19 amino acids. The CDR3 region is CASSQDPITSGIAKNIQYF. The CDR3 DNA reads TGCGCCAGCAGCCAAGATCCCATCACTAGCGGGATAGCCAAAAACATTCAGTACTTC.

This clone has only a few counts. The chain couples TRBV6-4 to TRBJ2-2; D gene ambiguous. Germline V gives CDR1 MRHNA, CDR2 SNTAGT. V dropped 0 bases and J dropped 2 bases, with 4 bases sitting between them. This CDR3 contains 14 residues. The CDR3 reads CASSDSTNTGELFF. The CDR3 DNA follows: TGTGCCAGCAGTGACTCGACTAACACCGGGGAGCTGTTTTTT.

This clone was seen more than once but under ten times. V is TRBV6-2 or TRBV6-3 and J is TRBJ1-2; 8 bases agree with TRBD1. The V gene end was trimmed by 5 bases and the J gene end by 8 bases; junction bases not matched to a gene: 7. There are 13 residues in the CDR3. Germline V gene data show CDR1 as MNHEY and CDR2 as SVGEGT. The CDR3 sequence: CASSRQGMLGYTF. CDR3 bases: TGTGCCAGCAGTCGACAGGGGATGTTGGGCTACACCTTC.

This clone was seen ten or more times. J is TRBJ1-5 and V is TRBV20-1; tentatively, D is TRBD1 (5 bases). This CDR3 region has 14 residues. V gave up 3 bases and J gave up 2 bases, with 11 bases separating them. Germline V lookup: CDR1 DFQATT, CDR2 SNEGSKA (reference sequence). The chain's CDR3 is CSARAGAGNQPQHF. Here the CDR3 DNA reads TGCAGTGCTAGGGCCGGGGCCGGCAATCAGCCCCAGCATTTT.

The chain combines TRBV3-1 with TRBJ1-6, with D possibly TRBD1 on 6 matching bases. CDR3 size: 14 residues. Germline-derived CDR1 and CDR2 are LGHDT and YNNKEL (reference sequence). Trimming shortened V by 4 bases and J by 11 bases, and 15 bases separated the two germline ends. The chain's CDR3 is CASSPTGSAPPLHF. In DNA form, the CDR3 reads TGTGCCAGCAGCCCCACAGGGAGCGCGCCACCCCTCCACTTT.